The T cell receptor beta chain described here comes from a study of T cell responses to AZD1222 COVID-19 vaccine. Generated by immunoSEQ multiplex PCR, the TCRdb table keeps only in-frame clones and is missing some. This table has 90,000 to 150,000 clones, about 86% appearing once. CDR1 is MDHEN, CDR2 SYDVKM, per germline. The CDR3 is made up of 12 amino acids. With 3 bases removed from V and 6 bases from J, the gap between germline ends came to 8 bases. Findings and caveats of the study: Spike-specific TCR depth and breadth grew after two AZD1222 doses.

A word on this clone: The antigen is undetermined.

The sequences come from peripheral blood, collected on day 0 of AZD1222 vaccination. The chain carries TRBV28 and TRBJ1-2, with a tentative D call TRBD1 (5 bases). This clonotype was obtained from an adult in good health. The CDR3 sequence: CASSFRENGYTF. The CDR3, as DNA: TGTGCCAGCAGTTTCAGGGAAAATGGCTACACCTTC.